This T cell receptor (beta chain) was recovered during a study of T cells in Graves' hyperthyroidism and ophthalmopathy. Graves' hyperthyroidism showing no ophthalmopathy progression within 18 months was considered stable. The ends were cut back, 3 bases at V and 0 bases at J, with 10 bases in the middle. This CDR3 has 15 amino acids. The germline gives CDR1 KGHSH, CDR2 LQKENI. This clonotype was found many times. Researchers amplified the TCR beta CDR3 regions from RNA transcripts. The HTBI primer set drove a first-round RT-PCR of the TCR CDR3. TCRdb processed the multiplex PCR reads anew with MiXCR; each CDR3 protein has one entry. Found here are 210,000 or so distinct CDR3 sequences, approximately 17% of them singletons; the top ten hold 50%.

Sequencing used blood. The chain is built from TRBV18 and TRBJ2-3, with a weak D call TRBD2 (5 bases). The sequence was collected from a man aged 50-59 years with Graves' hyperthyroidism. CDR3 sequence: CASSPTPSSTDTQYF. The CDR3 region has the DNA TGTGCCAGCTCACCCACCCCTAGCAGCACAGATACGCAGTATTTT.